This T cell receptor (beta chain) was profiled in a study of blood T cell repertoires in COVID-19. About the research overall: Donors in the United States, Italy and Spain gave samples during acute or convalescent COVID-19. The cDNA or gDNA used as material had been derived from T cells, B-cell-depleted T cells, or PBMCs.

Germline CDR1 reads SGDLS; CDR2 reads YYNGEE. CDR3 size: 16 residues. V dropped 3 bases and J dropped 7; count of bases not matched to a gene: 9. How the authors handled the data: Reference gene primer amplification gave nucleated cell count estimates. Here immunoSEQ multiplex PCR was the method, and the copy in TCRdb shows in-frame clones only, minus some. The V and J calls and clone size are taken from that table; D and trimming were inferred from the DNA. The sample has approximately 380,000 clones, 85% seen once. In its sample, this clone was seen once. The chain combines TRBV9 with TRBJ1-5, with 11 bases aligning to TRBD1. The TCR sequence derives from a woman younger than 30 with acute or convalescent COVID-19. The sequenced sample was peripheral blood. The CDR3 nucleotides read TGTGCCAGCAGCGCCGGACAGGGGGCAATGGGGCAGCCCCAGCATTTT. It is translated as CASSAGQGAMGQPQHF.